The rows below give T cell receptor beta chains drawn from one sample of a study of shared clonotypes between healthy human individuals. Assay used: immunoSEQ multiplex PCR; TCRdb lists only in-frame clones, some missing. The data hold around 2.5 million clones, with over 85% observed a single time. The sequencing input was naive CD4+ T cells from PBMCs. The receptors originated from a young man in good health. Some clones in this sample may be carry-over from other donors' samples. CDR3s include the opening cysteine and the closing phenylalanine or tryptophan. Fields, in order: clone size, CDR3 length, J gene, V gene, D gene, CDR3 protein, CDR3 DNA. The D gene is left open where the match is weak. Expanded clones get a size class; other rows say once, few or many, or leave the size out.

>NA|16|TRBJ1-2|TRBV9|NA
CASSVGGQGVSYGYTF
TGTGCCAGCAGCGTAGGGGGGCAGGGAGTAAGCTATGGCTACACCTTC
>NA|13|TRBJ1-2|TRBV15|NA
CATSRRGLYGYTF
TGTGCCACCAGCAGACGGGGTCTATATGGCTACACCTTC
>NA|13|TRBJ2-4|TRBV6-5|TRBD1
CASRRQGQDIQYF
TGTGCCAGCAGGAGACAGGGGCAGGACATTCAGTACTTC
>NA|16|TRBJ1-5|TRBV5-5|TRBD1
CASSGTGTEIYQPQHF
TGTGCCAGCAGCGGTACCGGGACAGAAATTTATCAGCCCCAGCATTTT
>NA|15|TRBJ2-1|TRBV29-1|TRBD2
CSSKGGLAGYNEQFF
TGCAGCTCAAAAGGGGGGCTAGCGGGTTACAATGAGCAGTTCTTC
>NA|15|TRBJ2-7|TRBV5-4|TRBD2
CASSLTLASSYEQYF
TGTGCCAGCAGCTTGACACTAGCGAGCTCCTACGAGCAGTACTTC
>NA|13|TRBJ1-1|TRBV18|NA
CASSPEGDTEAFF
TGTGCCAGCTCACCCGAAGGGGACACTGAAGCTTTCTTT
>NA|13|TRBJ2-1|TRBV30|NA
CAWRYGQYNEQFF
TGTGCCTGGAGATATGGCCAGTACAATGAGCAGTTCTTC
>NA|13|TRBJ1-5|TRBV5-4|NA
CASSLGQNQPQHF
TGTGCCAGCAGCTTGGGACAGAATCAGCCCCAGCATTTT
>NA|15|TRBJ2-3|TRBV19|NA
CASTRGGTWAYTQYF
TGTGCCAGTACCCGAGGGGGGACCTGGGCTTATACGCAGTATTTT
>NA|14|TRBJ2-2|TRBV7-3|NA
CASSLAPNTGELFF
TGTGCCAGCAGCTTAGCACCAAACACCGGGGAGCTGTTTTTT
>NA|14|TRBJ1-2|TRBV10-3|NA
CAISEHRVDYGYTF
TGTGCCATCAGTGAACACAGGGTGGATTATGGCTACACCTTC
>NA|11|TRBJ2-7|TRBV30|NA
CAWSSFYEQYF
TGTGCCTGGAGCTCCTTCTACGAGCAGTACTTC
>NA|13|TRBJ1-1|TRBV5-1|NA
CASSWGSLTEAFF
TGCGCCAGCAGCTGGGGATCCCTCACTGAAGCTTTCTTT
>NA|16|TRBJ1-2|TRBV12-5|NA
CASGLWTGGSNYGYTF
TGTGCTAGTGGTTTGTGGACCGGAGGATCCAACTATGGCTACACCTTC
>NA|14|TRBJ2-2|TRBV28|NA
CASSNNPEIGELFF
TGTGCCAGCAGTAACAACCCAGAGATCGGGGAGCTGTTTTTT
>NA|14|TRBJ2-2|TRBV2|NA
CASLTRGNTGELFF
TGTGCCAGCCTTACTAGGGGGAACACCGGGGAGCTGTTTTTT
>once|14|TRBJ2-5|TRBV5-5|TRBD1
CASRWTGGDETQYF
TGTGCCAGCAGATGGACAGGGGGTGATGAGACCCAGTACTTC
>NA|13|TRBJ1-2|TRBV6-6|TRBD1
CASRGQGRNGYTF
TGTGCCAGCAGGGGACAGGGTCGGAATGGCTACACCTTC
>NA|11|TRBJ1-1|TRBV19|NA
CASSRDIRAFF
TGTGCCAGTAGTCGGGACATCAGGGCTTTCTTT
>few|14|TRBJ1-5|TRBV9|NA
CASSPDSGDEPQHF
TGTGCCAGCAGCCCGGACAGTGGGGATGAGCCCCAGCATTTT
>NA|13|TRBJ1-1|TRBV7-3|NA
CASSPAWNAEAFF
TGTGCCAGCAGCCCGGCCTGGAACGCTGAAGCTTTCTTT
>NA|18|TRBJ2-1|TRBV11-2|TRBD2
CASSSRTSGRPFYNEQFF
TGTGCCAGCAGCTCCAGGACTAGCGGGAGGCCGTTCTACAATGAGCAGTTCTTC
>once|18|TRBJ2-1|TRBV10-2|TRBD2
CASSELAGGRSSYNEQFF
TGCGCCAGCAGTGAGTTAGCGGGAGGGCGAAGCTCCTACAATGAGCAGTTCTTC